This TCR beta chain derives from a study of T cells in Graves' hyperthyroidism and ophthalmopathy. Whole-study results and caveats: Most clonotypes expanded in thyroid above 0.001 were likewise present in blood.

Note on this clonotype: Its antigen is currently unknown.

Blood sampling occurred at first hyperthyroidism diagnosis, ahead of any ophthalmopathy symptoms. The CDR3 has 15 amino acids. CDR1 is LNHDA and CDR2 is SQIVND in the germline V gene (reference sequence). Trimming stripped 5 bases from V and 3 bases from J, with 16 bases between. Amplified TCR beta CDR3 regions came from RNA transcripts. A first-round RT-PCR of the TCR CDR3 used the HTBI primer set. TCRdb re-derived calls from the multiplex PCR reads in MiXCR, one entry per CDR3 protein. Counted here are more than 550,000 distinct CDR3 sequences, roughly a sixth occurring once; the ten biggest clones make up approximately 15%.

This clonotype was sampled from a woman between 45 and 60 years old with Graves' hyperthyroidism that later progressed to Graves' ophthalmopathy. Material for sequencing was blood. This chain connects TRBV19 to TRBJ1-2; D is uncertain. In DNA form, the CDR3 reads TGTGCCAGTAGTCCGTTGGATAGGGAGGACTATGGCTACACCTTC. It is translated as CASSPLDREDYGYTF.